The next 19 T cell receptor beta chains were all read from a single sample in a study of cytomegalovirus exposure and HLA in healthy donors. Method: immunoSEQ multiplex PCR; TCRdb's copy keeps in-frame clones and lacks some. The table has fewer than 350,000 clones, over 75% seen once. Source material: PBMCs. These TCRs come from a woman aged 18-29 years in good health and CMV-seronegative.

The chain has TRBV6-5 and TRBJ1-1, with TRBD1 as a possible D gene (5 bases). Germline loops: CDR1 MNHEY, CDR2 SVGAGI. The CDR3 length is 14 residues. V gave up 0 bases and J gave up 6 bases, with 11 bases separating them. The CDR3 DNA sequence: TGTGCCAGCAGTTACTCGACCAGGGCGGCTGAAGCTTTCTTT. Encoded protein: CASSYSTRAAEAFF.

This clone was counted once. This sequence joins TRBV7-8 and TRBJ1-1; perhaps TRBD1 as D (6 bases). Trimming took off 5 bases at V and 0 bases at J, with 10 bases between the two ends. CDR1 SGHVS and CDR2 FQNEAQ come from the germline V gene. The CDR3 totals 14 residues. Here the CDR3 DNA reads TGTGCCAGCAGCCGGGACAACCTGAACACTGAAGCTTTCTTT. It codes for CASSRDNLNTEAFF.

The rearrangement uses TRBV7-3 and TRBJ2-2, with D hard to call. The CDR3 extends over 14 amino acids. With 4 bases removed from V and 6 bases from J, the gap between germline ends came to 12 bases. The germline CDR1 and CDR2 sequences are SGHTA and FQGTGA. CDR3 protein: CASSSPLRAGELFF. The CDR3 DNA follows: TGTGCCAGCAGCTCCCCCCTCCGTGCCGGGGAGCTGTTTTTT.

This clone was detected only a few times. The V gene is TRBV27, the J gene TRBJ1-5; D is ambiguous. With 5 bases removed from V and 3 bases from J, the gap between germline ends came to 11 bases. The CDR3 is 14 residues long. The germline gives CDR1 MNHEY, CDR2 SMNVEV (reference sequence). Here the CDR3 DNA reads TGTGCCAGCAGTCCACAGACGAACAATCAGCCCCAGCATTTT. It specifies CASSPQTNNQPQHF.

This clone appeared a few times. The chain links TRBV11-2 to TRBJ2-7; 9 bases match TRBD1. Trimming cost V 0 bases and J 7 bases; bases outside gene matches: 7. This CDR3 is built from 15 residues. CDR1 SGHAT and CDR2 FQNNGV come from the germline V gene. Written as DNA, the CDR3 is TGTGCCAGCAGCTTAGACCCCGGGACAGGGCGGGAGCAGTACTTC. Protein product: CASSLDPGTGREQYF.

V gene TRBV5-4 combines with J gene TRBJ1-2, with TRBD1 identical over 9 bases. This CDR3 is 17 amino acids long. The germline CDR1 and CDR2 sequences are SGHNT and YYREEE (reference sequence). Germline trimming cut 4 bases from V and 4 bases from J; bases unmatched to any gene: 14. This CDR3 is CASSAGQGYPSSYGYTF. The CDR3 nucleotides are TGTGCCAGCAGCGCGGGACAGGGATATCCCTCTAGCTATGGCTACACCTTC. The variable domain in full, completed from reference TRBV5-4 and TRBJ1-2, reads ETGVTQSPTHLIKTRGQQVTLRCSSQSGHNTVSWYQQALGQGPQFIFQYYREEENGRGNFPPRFSGLQFPNYSSELNVNALELDDSALYLCASSAGQGYPSSYGYTFGSGTRLTVV.

The CDR3, as DNA: TGTGCCAGCTCCGTGGCGGCAACCGGGGAGCTGTTTTTT. Translating it yields CASSVAATGELFF. This sequence joins TRBV2 and TRBJ2-2; D ambiguous. Trimming cost V 8 bases and J 5 bases, with 12 bases left between them. The CDR3 runs to 13 residues. The V gene's germline CDR1 is SNHLY and CDR2 FYNNEI.

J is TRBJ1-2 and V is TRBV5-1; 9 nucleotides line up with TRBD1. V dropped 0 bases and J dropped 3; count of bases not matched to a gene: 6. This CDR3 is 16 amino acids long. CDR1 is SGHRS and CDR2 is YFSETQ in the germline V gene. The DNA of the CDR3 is TGCGCCAGCAGCTTGGTGGACAGGGGAGGGGACTATGGCTACACCTTC. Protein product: CASSLVDRGGDYGYTF. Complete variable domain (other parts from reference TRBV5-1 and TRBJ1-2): KAGVTQTPRYLIKTRGQQVTLSCSPISGHRSVSWYQQTPGQGLQFLFEYFSETQRNKGNFPGRFSGRQFSNSRSEMNVSTLELGDSALYLCASSLVDRGGDYGYTFGSGTRLTVV.

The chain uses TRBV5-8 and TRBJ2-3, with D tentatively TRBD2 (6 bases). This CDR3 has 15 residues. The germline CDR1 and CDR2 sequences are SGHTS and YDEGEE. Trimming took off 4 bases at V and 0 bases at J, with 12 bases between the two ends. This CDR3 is CASSQSRGSTDTQYF. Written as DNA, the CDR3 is TGTGCCAGCAGCCAGAGTCGGGGGAGCACAGATACGCAGTATTTT.

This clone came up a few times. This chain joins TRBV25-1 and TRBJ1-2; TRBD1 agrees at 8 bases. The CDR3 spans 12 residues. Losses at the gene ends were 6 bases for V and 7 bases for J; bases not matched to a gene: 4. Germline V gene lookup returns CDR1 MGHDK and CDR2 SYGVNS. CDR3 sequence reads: CASRDREGGYTF. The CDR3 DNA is TGTGCCAGCAGGGACAGGGAAGGTGGCTACACCTTC.

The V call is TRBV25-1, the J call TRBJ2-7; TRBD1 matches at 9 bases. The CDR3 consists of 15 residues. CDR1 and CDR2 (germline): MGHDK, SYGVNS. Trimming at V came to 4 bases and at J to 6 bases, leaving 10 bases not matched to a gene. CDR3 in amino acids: CASSAPGQGLGEQYF. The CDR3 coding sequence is TGTGCCAGCAGTGCCCCGGGACAGGGATTAGGCGAGCAGTACTTC.

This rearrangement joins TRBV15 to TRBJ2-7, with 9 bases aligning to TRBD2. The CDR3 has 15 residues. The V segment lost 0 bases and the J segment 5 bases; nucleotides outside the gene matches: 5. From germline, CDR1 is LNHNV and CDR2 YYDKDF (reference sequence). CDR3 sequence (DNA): TGTGCCACCAGCAGAGAAGCGGGAGGTAGGGACGAGCAGTACTTC. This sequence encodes CATSREAGGRDEQYF.

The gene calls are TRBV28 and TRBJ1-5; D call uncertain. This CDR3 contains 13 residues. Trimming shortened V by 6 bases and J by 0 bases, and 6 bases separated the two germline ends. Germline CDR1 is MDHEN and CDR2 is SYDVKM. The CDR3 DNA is TGTGCCAGCAGCGCGGATAGCAATCAGCCCCAGCATTTT. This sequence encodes CASSADSNQPQHF.

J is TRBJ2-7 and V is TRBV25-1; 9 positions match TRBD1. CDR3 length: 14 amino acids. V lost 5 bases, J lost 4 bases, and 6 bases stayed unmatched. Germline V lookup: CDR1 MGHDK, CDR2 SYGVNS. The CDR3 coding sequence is TGTGCCAGCAGTCGGACAGGGGAATTTTACGAGCAGTACTTC. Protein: CASSRTGEFYEQYF.

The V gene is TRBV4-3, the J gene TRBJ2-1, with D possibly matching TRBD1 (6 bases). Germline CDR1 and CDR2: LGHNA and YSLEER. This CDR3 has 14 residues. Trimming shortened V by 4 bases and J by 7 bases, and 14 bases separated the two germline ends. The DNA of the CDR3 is TGCGCCAGCAGCCCGTGGGGGCATGGGAATGAGCAGTTCTTC. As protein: CASSPWGHGNEQFF.

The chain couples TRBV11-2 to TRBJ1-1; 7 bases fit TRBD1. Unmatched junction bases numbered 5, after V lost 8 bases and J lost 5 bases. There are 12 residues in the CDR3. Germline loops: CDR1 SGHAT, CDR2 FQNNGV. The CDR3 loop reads CASDRERTEAFF. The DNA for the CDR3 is TGTGCCAGCGACAGGGAAAGAACTGAAGCTTTCTTT.

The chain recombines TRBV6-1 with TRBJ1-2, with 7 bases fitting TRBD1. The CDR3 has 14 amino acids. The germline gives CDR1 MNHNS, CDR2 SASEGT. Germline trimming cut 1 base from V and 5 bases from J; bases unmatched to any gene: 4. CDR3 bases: TGTGCCAGCAGTGAAGAGGTGACAGGGTATGGCTACACCTTC. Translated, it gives CASSEEVTGYGYTF.

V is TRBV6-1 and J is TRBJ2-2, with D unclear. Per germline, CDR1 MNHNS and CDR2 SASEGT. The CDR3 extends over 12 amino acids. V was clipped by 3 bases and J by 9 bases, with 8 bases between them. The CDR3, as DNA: TGTGCCAGCAGTGATCTTTTCCGGGAGCTGTTTTTT. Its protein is CASSDLFRELFF.

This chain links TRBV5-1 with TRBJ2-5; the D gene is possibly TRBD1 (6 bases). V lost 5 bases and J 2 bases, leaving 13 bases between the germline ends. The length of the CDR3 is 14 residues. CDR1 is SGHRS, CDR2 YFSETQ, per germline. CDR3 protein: CASSSGTLQETQYF. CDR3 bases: TGCGCCAGCAGTTCCGGGACACTACAAGAGACCCAGTACTTC.